The 7 T cell receptor beta chains below were found in one sample sequenced in a study of cytomegalovirus exposure and HLA in healthy donors. A multiplex PCR was run with 60 Vbeta primers and 13 Jbeta primers. The repertoire was sequenced with immunoSEQ multiplex PCR; TCRdb's copy has only in-frame clones and lacks some. This table holds about 170,000 clones, around two thirds found once. The sequencing sample was made of PBMCs. These TCRs come from a man in his forties in good health and CMV-seronegative.

V usage is TRBV7-2 and J usage is TRBJ1-1, with 7 bases aligning to TRBD1. The CDR3 extends over 16 amino acids. CDR1 is SGHTA and CDR2 is FQGNSA in the germline V gene. V shed 0 bases, J shed 4 bases, and the junction held 8 bases outside the gene matches. CDR3: CASSLARLGQSTEAFF. The CDR3, as DNA: TGTGCCAGCAGCTTAGCGCGCTTGGGACAGAGCACTGAAGCTTTCTTT.

V is TRBV5-4 and J is TRBJ2-1; perhaps TRBD2 as D (6 bases). The V end lost 0 bases, the J end lost 5 bases, and 9 bases lay between the germline ends. Germline V gives CDR1 SGHNT, CDR2 YYREEE (reference sequence). The CDR3 has 14 amino acids. The CDR3 DNA follows: TGTGCCAGCAGCTTGGAGTGGGAGGACAATGAGCAGTTCTTC. Translation gives CASSLEWEDNEQFF.

This chain's CDR3 is CASSLGQGTNEKLFF. In nucleotides, the CDR3 is TGTGCCAGCAGCTTGGGACAGGGAACTAATGAAAAACTGTTTTTT. The rearrangement joins TRBV5-4 to TRBJ1-4, with 7 bases that match TRBD1. V gave up 0 bases and J gave up 1 base; unmatched junction bases: 0. This CDR3 has 15 amino acids. From germline, CDR1 is SGHNT and CDR2 YYREEE (reference sequence).

The V gene is TRBV5-1, the J gene TRBJ1-1; a weak D match, TRBD1 (6 bases). V lost 3 bases and J 1 base, leaving 7 bases between the germline ends. This CDR3 comprises 13 residues. The V gene's germline CDR1 is SGHRS and CDR2 YFSETQ. The CDR3 spells CASSYRENTEAFF. DNA of the CDR3: TGCGCCAGCAGCTACAGGGAGAACACTGAAGCTTTCTTT.

This clone was recorded only once. The CDR3 sequence is CASSTTGLSTEAFF. In DNA form, the CDR3 reads TGTGCCAGTAGTACTACAGGGCTGAGTACTGAAGCTTTCTTT. The V call is TRBV19, the J call TRBJ1-1; weak D call: TRBD1 (6 bases). The V gene lost 4 bases and the J gene lost 5 bases, with 14 bases spanning the gap. CDR1 is LNHDA, CDR2 SQIVND, per germline (reference sequence). The CDR3 runs 14 residues.

This clone was observed a handful of times. The chain has TRBV7-2 and TRBJ2-5; 13 bases line up with TRBD2. V lost 5 bases to trimming and J lost 5 bases; unmatched junction nucleotides: 8. This CDR3 has 16 residues. Per the germline V gene, CDR1 is SGHTA and CDR2 is FQGNSA. The CDR3 reads CASSIRTSGGGETQYF. In DNA form, the CDR3 reads TGTGCCAGCAGCATTCGGACTAGCGGGGGTGGTGAGACCCAGTACTTC.

The V and J genes are TRBV18 and TRBJ2-1; 7 nucleotides match TRBD2. The CDR3 loop spans 16 amino acids. The V segment lost 2 bases and the J segment 7 bases; nucleotides outside the gene matches: 11. Germline values: CDR1 KGHSH, CDR2 LQKENI. CDR3: CASSPIRASGANEQFF. DNA of the CDR3: TGTGCCAGCTCACCAATAAGGGCTAGCGGAGCTAATGAGCAGTTCTTC.